The 18 T cell receptor beta chains below all came from one sample that was sequenced in a study of OX40 agonist ivuxolimab in advanced cancers. The protocol was immunoSEQ multiplex PCR, while the TCRdb copy is restricted to in-frame clones and leaves out a portion. The sample lists tens of thousands of clones, almost 95% occurring once. Sequences were derived from CD4+ or CD8+ T cells sorted from blood, sampled in a trial of the OX40 agonist ivuxolimab. Receptors originate from an adult with an advanced solid tumor such as melanoma, head and neck, liver or kidney cancer.

The rearrangement uses TRBV9 and TRBJ2-2, with 7 bases lining up with TRBD2. CDR3 length equals 16 residues. Germline lookup yields CDR1 SGDLS and CDR2 YYNGEE. V was pared by 4 bases and J by 4 bases, with 10 bases of the junction left unmatched. For the CDR3, the DNA is TGTGCCAGCAGCACCGGGGGGTCCTGGGGCACCGGGGAGCTGTTTTTT. Translation gives CASSTGGSWGTGELFF.

J is TRBJ1-5 and V is TRBV12-5; a weak D match, TRBD1 (6 bases). Germline CDR1 is LGHNT and CDR2 is FRNRAP. V was cut by 6 bases and J by 9 bases, with 15 bases left in between. This CDR3 is 13 amino acids long. CDR3 region: CASGSGGDMPQHF. The CDR3 DNA is TGTGCTAGTGGCTCCGGCGGGGACATGCCCCAGCATTTT.

The chain uses TRBV5-4 and TRBJ1-2; TRBD1 matches at 9 bases. The germline CDR1 and CDR2 sequences are SGHNT and YYREEE (reference sequence). V lost 3 bases and J lost 4; bases outside the gene matches: 7. The CDR3 spans 15 residues. CDR3 amino acids: CASSSLTGGGYGYTF. CDR3 nucleotides: TGTGCCAGCAGCTCCTTGACAGGGGGTGGCTATGGCTACACCTTC.

The chain joins TRBV29-1 to TRBJ1-2, with D possibly being TRBD1 (6 bases). V was cut by 7 bases and J by 4 bases, with 16 bases left in between. CDR1 is SQVTM and CDR2 is ANQGSEA in the germline V gene. This CDR3 contains 13 residues. The CDR3 nucleotides read TGCAGCGCCCCACAGGGAGCCTCCTATGGCTACACCTTC. It codes for CSAPQGASYGYTF.

The genes are TRBV14 and TRBJ2-2, with D perhaps matching TRBD2 (5 bases). CDR3 size: 16 residues. Trimming left V 1 base short and J 2 bases short, with 11 bases between. Germline V lookup: CDR1 SGHDN, CDR2 FVKESK. CDR3 sequence: CASSQVQRPNTGELFF. The CDR3 nucleotides are TGTGCCAGCAGCCAAGTCCAGCGGCCCAACACCGGGGAGCTGTTTTTT.

This chain's CDR3 is CATSRETGGRFLGEQYF. CDR3 DNA: TGTGCCACCAGCAGAGAAACAGGGGGTCGGTTCTTAGGCGAGCAGTACTTC. The V and J genes are TRBV15 and TRBJ2-7; the match to TRBD1 covers 8 bases. The V gene end was trimmed by 0 bases and the J gene end by 6 bases; junction bases not matched to a gene: 13. The CDR3 is 17 residues long. CDR1 and CDR2 (germline): LNHNV, YYDKDF (reference sequence).

The chain carries TRBV29-1 and TRBJ1-2, with 8 nucleotides matching TRBD1. Per the germline V gene, CDR1 is SQVTM and CDR2 is ANQGSEA. The J segment lost 2 bases and the V segment lost 4 bases, leaving 6 bases of the junction unmatched. This CDR3 has 14 amino acids. The CDR3 is CSVGGGQVNYGYTF. DNA for the CDR3: TGCAGCGTTGGGGGGGGACAGGTGAACTATGGCTACACCTTC. Drawing the rest from reference TRBV29-1 and TRBJ1-2, the complete variable domain is SAVISQKPSRDICQRGTSLTIQCQVDSQVTMMFWYRQQPGQSLTLIATANQGSEATYESGFVIDKFPISRPNLTFSTLTVSNMSPEDSSIYLCSVGGGQVNYGYTFGSGTRLTVV.

The chain couples TRBV6-1 to TRBJ2-3, with TRBD1 identical over 7 bases. The junction had 8 bases not matched to a gene; V was cut back by 6 bases and J by 5 bases. The CDR3 is 14 amino acids. In germline, CDR1 is MNHNS, CDR2 SASEGT. CDR3 sequence: CASSLRDSEDTQYF. The CDR3 nucleotides read TGTGCCAGCAGCCTCCGGGACAGCGAAGATACGCAGTATTTT.

V is TRBV11-2 and J is TRBJ2-7; 10 bases are a match to TRBD2. Germline V lookup: CDR1 SGHAT, CDR2 FQNNGV. Losses at the gene ends were 5 bases for V and 0 bases for J; bases not matched to a gene: 10. CDR3 size: 17 residues. DNA of the CDR3: TGTGCCAGCAGCATACTAGCGGGAACGATATACTCCTACGAGCAGTACTTC. Its translation: CASSILAGTIYSYEQYF.

The chain combines TRBV6-5 with TRBJ1-1; tentative D call: TRBD1 (5 bases). V gave up 6 bases and J gave up 3 bases, with 17 bases separating them. The CDR3 is 15 amino acids. CDR1 is MNHEY and CDR2 is SVGAGI in the germline V gene. The CDR3 region is CASSNTRKGYTEAFF. CDR3 DNA: TGTGCCAGCAGCAATACCCGAAAGGGGTACACTGAAGCTTTCTTT.

The rearrangement joins TRBV10-1 to TRBJ2-2; D call uncertain. Germline lookup yields CDR1 WNHNN and CDR2 SYGVQD (reference sequence). The CDR3 is made up of 15 amino acids. V lost 2 bases, J lost 2 bases, and 9 bases lay in between. This CDR3 reads CASSEPDNNTGELFF. The CDR3, as DNA: TGCGCCAGCAGTGAGCCTGACAATAACACCGGGGAGCTGTTTTTT.

This clone has more than one count but fewer than ten. J is TRBJ1-2 and V is TRBV20-1; weak D call: TRBD1 (5 bases). The germline V gene encodes CDR1 DFQATT and CDR2 SNEGSKA (reference sequence). V was cut by 2 bases and J by 5 bases, with 6 bases left in between. This CDR3 is 11 amino acids long. CDR3 in amino acids: CSARQGYGYTF. In DNA form, the CDR3 reads TGCAGTGCTAGACAGGGTTATGGCTACACCTTC.

The chain couples TRBV20-1 to TRBJ1-2; D is unclear. V was pared by 3 bases and J by 9 bases, with 11 bases between. CDR1 and CDR2 (germline): DFQATT, SNEGSKA (reference sequence). This CDR3 is 11 amino acids long. The DNA for the CDR3 is TGCAGTGCTAGTACGGCCGTGCGCTACACCTTC. It encodes CSASTAVRYTF.

The chain employs TRBV2 and TRBJ2-1; 14 nucleotides align to TRBD2. Germline lookup yields CDR1 SNHLY and CDR2 FYNNEI. The CDR3 spans 16 residues. Trimming removed 9 bases from V and 8 bases from J; junction bases left unmatched: 12. CDR3 bases: TGTGCCAGGTCGTCGGGGACTAGCGGGAGAATCTATGAGCAGTTCTTC. Its translation is CARSSGTSGRIYEQFF.

CDR3 region: CASSLVGAAKYEQYF. CDR3 in DNA: TGTGCCAGCAGCTTAGTTGGAGCGGCCAAATACGAGCAGTACTTC. The chain combines TRBV7-8 with TRBJ2-7, with D perhaps matching TRBD2 (5 bases). V lost 1 base and J 4 bases, leaving 14 bases between the germline ends. The CDR3 totals 15 residues. From germline, CDR1 is SGHVS and CDR2 FQNEAQ. The whole variable domain, remainder taken from reference TRBV7-8 and TRBJ2-7, is GAGVSQSPRYKVAKRGQDVALRCDPISGHVSLFWYQQALGQGPEFLTYFQNEAQLDKSGLPSDRFFAERPEGSVSTLKIQRTQQEDSAVYLCASSLVGAAKYEQYFGPGTRLTVT.

This clone was seen only a few times. The rearrangement links TRBV5-1 to TRBJ1-3; D is uncertain. The CDR3 is made up of 15 amino acids. The germline V and J ends were trimmed by 4 bases and 0 bases, with 11 bases remaining between them. Per germline, CDR1 SGHRS and CDR2 YFSETQ. In nucleotides, the CDR3 is TGCGCCAGCAGCGAGGGATCGGGCTCTGGAAACACCATATATTTT. Translation: CASSEGSGSGNTIYF.

The chain carries TRBV18 and TRBJ2-1; 9 nucleotides line up with TRBD2. V shed 5 bases, J shed 6 bases, and the junction held 20 bases outside the gene matches. The CDR3 is made up of 19 amino acids. The germline gives CDR1 KGHSH, CDR2 LQKENI. In DNA, the CDR3 is TGTGCCAGCTCATCCAGACAGGGAGGAACGAGACTAGCGGTCAATGAGCAGTTCTTC. It codes for CASSSRQGGTRLAVNEQFF.

The chain uses TRBV11-2 and TRBJ2-2, with 9 bases that match TRBD1. The CDR3 loop spans 18 amino acids. The germline gives CDR1 SGHAT, CDR2 FQNNGV. Trimming at V came to 5 bases and at J to 2 bases, leaving 12 bases not matched to a gene. The DNA for the CDR3 is TGTGCCAGCAGCCCCCTCACAGGGGGCCTTTTTAACACCGGGGAGCTGTTTTTT. Protein product: CASSPLTGGLFNTGELFF.